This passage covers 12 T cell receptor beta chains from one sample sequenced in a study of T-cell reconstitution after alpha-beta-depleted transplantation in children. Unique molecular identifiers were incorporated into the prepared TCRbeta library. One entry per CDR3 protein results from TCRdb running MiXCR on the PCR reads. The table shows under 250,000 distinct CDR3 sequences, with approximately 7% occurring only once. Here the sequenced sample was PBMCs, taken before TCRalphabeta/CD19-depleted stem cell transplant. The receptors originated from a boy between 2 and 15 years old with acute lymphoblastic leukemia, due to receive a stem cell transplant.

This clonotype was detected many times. CDR3 sequence reads: CATSRAAKGEQYF. CDR3 sequence (DNA): TGTGCCACCAGCAGAGCGGCAAAGGGGGAGCAGTACTTC. The chain links TRBV15 to TRBJ2-7; perhaps TRBD1 as D (5 bases). This CDR3 comprises 13 residues. Germline CDR1 is LNHNV and CDR2 is YYDKDF (reference sequence). Trimming took off 1 base at V and 7 bases at J, with 11 bases between the two ends.

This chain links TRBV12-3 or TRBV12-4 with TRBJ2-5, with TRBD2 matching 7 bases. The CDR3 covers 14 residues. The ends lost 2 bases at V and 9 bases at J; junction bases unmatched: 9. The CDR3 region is CASSLNMPGRAQYF. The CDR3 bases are TGTGCCAGCAGTTTAAACATGCCGGGGAGGGCCCAGTACTTC.

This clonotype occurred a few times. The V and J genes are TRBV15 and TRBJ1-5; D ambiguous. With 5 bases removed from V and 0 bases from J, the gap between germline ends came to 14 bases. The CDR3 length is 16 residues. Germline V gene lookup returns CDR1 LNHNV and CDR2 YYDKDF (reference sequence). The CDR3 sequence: CATSEESIYSNQPQHF. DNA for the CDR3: TGTGCCACCAGCGAGGAGTCCATTTATAGCAATCAGCCCCAGCATTTT.

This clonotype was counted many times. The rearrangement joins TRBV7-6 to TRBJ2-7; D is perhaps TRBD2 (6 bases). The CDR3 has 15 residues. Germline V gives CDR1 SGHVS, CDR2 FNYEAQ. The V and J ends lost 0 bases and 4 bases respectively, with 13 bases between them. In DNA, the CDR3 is TGTGCCAGCAGCTTAGCCGGGGGTGTTTTATACGAGCAGTACTTC. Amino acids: CASSLAGGVLYEQYF.

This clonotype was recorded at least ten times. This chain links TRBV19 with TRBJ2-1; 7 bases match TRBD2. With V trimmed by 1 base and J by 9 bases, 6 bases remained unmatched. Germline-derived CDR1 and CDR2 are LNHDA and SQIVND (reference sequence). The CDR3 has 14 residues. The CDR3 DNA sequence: TGTGCCAGTAGTATAGTTGAGGGAGGGACTGAGCAGTTCTTC. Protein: CASSIVEGGTEQFF.

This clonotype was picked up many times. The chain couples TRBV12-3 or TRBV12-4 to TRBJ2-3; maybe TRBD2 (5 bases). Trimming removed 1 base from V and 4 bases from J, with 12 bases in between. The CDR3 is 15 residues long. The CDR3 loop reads CASSLGALASDTQYF. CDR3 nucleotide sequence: TGTGCCAGCAGTTTAGGGGCGCTAGCCTCAGATACGCAGTATTTT.

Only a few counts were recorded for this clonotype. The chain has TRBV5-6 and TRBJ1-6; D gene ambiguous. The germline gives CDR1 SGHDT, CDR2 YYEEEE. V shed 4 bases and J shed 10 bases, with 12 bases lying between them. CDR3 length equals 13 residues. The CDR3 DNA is TGTGCCAGCAGCCTGGGGTATAGGTCACCCCTCCACTTT. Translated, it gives CASSLGYRSPLHF.

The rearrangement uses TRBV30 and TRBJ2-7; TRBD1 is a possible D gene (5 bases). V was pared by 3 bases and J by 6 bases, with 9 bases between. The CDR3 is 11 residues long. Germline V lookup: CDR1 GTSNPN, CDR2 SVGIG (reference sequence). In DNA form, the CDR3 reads TGTGCCTGGAGCCCTGGGGCCGAGCAGTACTTC. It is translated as CAWSPGAEQYF.

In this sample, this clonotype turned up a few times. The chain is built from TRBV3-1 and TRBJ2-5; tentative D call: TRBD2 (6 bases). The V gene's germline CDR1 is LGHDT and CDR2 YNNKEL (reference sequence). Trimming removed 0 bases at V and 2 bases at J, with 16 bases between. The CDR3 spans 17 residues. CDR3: CASSQDWRAPGQETQYF. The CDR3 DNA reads TGTGCCAGCAGCCAAGATTGGAGGGCGCCGGGTCAAGAGACCCAGTACTTC.

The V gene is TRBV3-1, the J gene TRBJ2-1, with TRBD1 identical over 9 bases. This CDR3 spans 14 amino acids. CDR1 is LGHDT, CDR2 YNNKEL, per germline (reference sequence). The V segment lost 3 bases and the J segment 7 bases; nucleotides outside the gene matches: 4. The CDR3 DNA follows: TGTGCCAGCAGCCAGGGACAGGGTGTGAATGAGCAGTTCTTC. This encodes CASSQGQGVNEQFF.

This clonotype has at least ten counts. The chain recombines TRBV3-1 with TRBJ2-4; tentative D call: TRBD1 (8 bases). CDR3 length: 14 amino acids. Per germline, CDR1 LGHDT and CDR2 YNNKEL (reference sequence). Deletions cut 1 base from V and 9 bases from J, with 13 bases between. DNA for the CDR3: TGTGCCAGCAGCCAAGGGACAGGGAGGGGCATTCAGTACTTC. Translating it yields CASSQGTGRGIQYF. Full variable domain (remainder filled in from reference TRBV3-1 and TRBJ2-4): DTAVSQTPKYLVTQMGNDKSIKCEQNLGHDTMYWYKQDSKKFLKIMFSYNNKELIINETVPNRFSPKSPDKAHLNLHINSLELGDSAVYFCASSQGTGRGIQYFGAGTRLSVL.

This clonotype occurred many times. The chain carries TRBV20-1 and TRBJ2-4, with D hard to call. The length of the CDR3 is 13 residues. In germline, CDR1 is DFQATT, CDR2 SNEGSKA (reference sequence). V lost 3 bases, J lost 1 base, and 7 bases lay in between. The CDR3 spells CSARPRAKNIQYF. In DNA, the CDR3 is TGCAGTGCTAGGCCTCGGGCCAAAAACATTCAGTACTTC.